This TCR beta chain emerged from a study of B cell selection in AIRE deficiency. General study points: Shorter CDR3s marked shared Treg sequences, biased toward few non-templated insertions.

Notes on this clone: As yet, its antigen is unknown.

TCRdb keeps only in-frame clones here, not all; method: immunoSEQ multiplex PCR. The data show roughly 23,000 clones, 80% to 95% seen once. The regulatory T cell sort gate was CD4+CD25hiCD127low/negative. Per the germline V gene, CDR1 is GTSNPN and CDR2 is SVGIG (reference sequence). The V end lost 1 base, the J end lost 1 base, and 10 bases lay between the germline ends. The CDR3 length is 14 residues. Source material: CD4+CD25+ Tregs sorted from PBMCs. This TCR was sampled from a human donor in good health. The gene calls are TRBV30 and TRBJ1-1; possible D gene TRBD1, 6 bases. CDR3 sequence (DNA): TGTGCCTGGAGTGCTTGGACAGAGAACACTGAAGCTTTCTTT. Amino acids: CAWSAWTENTEAFF.